The rows below give T cell receptor beta chains drawn from one sample of a study of spatial heterogeneity in lung cancer. TCRdb re-called the 5' RACE reads with MiXCR, one entry per CDR3 protein. Of 23,000 or so distinct CDR3 sequences listed, under 6.5% were seen once; the top ten hold around a tenth. Here the sequenced sample was lung tumor tissue, taken at surgery. These receptors were taken from a male donor with early-stage non-small cell lung cancer. Each CDR3 is given with its conserved first and last residue. The D gene is left open where the match is weak. Size is omitted from some rows. Given values are once, few, many or a class for expanded clones.

V gene: TRBV6-2/TRBV6-3; J gene: TRBJ1-1; D gene: NA; clone size: many; CDR3 DNA: TGTGCCAGCACTTACGGCGGATACACTGAAGCTTTCTTT; CDR3 protein: CASTYGGYTEAFF
V gene: TRBV7-3; J gene: TRBJ2-3; D gene: NA; clone size: many; CDR3 DNA: TGTGCCAGCAGCATTGTGGCGGACGGAGATACGCAGTATTTT; CDR3 protein: CASSIVADGDTQYF
V gene: TRBV28; J gene: TRBJ1-1; D gene: NA; clone size: NA; CDR3 DNA: TGTGCCAGCAGTTTTTACGGTTCGGGCACTGAAGCTTTCTTT; CDR3 protein: CASSFYGSGTEAFF
V gene: TRBV5-1; J gene: TRBJ2-3; D gene: NA; clone size: NA; CDR3 DNA: TGCGCCAGCAGCTTGGAGGACCCTGGACGTACAGATACGCAGTATTTT; CDR3 protein: CASSLEDPGRTDTQYF
V gene: TRBV11-2; J gene: TRBJ2-3; D gene: TRBD2; clone size: few; CDR3 DNA: TGTGCCAGCAGAGCCAGCGGGGGGGCCACAGATACGCAGTATTTT; CDR3 protein: CASRASGGATDTQYF
V gene: TRBV12-3/TRBV12-4; J gene: TRBJ2-3; D gene: TRBD2; clone size: many; CDR3 DNA: TGTGCCAGCAGACTAACTAGCGGGAGCCGAGCAGATACGCAGTATTTT; CDR3 protein: CASRLTSGSRADTQYF
V gene: TRBV4-1; J gene: TRBJ2-7; D gene: TRBD1; clone size: few; CDR3 DNA: TGCGCCAGCAGCCTCACCGGGACAGGGGGTTACGAGCAGTACTTC; CDR3 protein: CASSLTGTGGYEQYF
V gene: TRBV24-1; J gene: TRBJ2-2; D gene: NA; clone size: many; CDR3 DNA: TGTGCCACCAGTCATCCAGTTCAGGCCGGGGAGCTGTTTTTT; CDR3 protein: CATSHPVQAGELFF
V gene: TRBV29-1; J gene: TRBJ1-2; D gene: TRBD1; clone size: many; CDR3 DNA: TGCAGCGTTGAAGGCCCCCAGGGGGGCTATGGCTACACCTTC; CDR3 protein: CSVEGPQGGYGYTF
V gene: TRBV12-3/TRBV12-4; J gene: TRBJ2-1; D gene: TRBD1; clone size: many; CDR3 DNA: TGTGCCAGCCAACAAGGGACAGGGGGCAATGAGCAGTTCTTC; CDR3 protein: CASQQGTGGNEQFF
V gene: TRBV9; J gene: TRBJ2-5; D gene: TRBD1; clone size: few; CDR3 DNA: TGTGCCAGCAGCGTAGCTGGCAGGGGGCAGGGGGAGACCCAGTACTTC; CDR3 protein: CASSVAGRGQGETQYF
V gene: TRBV18; J gene: TRBJ2-7; D gene: NA; clone size: many; CDR3 DNA: TGTGCCAGCTCCCGCACTGTAGACGAGCAGTACTTC; CDR3 protein: CASSRTVDEQYF
V gene: TRBV28; J gene: TRBJ2-5; D gene: NA; clone size: many; CDR3 DNA: TGTGCCAGCACGTCGGGCGTGGAGACCCAGTACTTC; CDR3 protein: CASTSGVETQYF